A selection of T cell receptor beta chains follows, all from one sample in a study of shared clonotypes between healthy human individuals. Libraries were prepared by immunoSEQ multiplex PCR; TCRdb keeps only in-frame clonotypes and omits some of them. The data contain nearly 1 million clones, around 80% of them seen just once; the ten biggest clones take up approximately 1.5%. The specimen was memory CD4+ T cells sorted from blood. These receptors came from a man aged 18 to 30 in good health. Each CDR3 is given without its conserved first and last residue.

J gene: TRBJ2-3; V gene: TRBV5-4; CDR3 protein: ASSLAGTSPLISADTQY
J gene: TRBJ1-5; V gene: TRBV6-5; CDR3 protein: ASSYSSTGSRQPQH
J gene: TRBJ2-6; V gene: TRBV10-3; CDR3 protein: AIAPPGGGANVLT
J gene: TRBJ1-1; V gene: TRBV7-9; CDR3 protein: ASSRGQSKGEAF
J gene: TRBJ2-7; V gene: TRBV4-1; CDR3 protein: ASSPRGGYEQY
J gene: TRBJ2-5; V gene: TRBV5-1; CDR3 protein: ASSKFSGRARETQY
J gene: TRBJ2-7; V gene: TRBV19; CDR3 protein: ASSTRTGTYEQY
J gene: TRBJ2-4; V gene: TRBV7-9; CDR3 protein: ASSLYRDYDIQY
J gene: TRBJ2-1; V gene: TRBV9; CDR3 protein: ASSVASGRANEQF
J gene: TRBJ2-1; V gene: TRBV5-1; CDR3 protein: ASSLGSGGEQF
J gene: TRBJ2-2; V gene: TRBV7-3; CDR3 protein: ASRLDSRNTGELF
J gene: TRBJ1-6; V gene: TRBV6-5; CDR3 protein: ASCNRDRGHSPLH
J gene: TRBJ2-7; V gene: TRBV27; CDR3 protein: ASSFGRGQNYEQY
J gene: TRBJ1-1; V gene: TRBV30; CDR3 protein: AWTDSRTEAF
J gene: TRBJ1-1; V gene: TRBV2; CDR3 protein: ASSVEGVQNTEAF
J gene: TRBJ2-5; V gene: TRBV5-1; CDR3 protein: ASSLARWTSDQETQY